What follows describes a single T cell receptor (beta chain). What antigen it recognizes has not been identified. Per-base quality was not reported, and no clone a single base away is much larger than it. The data were obtained in a study of cytomegalovirus exposure and HLA in healthy donors (dated by TCRdb to about 2017). The study in broad terms: An earlier analysis of approximately 550 of the donors reported more than 250 Gb of sequence data and approximately 110 million unique TCR beta sequences from roughly 200 million T cells. Roughly 300 gigabases of sequencing data and approximately 80 million unique TCR sequences were included in an early release covering under 650 HLA-typed donors. Among the roughly 400 genotyped donors, roughly 80% belonged to the genetic ancestry cluster associated with self-reported Caucasian donors. The study was designed to test whether signatures of past pathogen exposure could be identified by cataloging public T cell receptors. The study used immunosequencing to profile the T cell repertoires of approximately 630 subjects and linked those repertoires to cytomegalovirus serostatus. In addition to the first cohort of roughly 670 subjects, a separate validation cohort of 130 or so different subjects was used. To predict cytomegalovirus infection status, the study combined high-throughput TCR immunosequencing, statistical association of individual TCRs with disease status, and machine learning. In a later analysis, previously published TCR beta repertoires from 600 to 850 donors were re-analyzed and high-resolution HLA genotyping was added so that TCR occurrence patterns could be studied. In the later analysis, no new phenotypic data were used to find candidate immune exposures; instead, reliance was placed on TCR beta sequences and their occurrence across donors. An earlier analysis of approximately 630 of the donors applied high-throughput TCR beta sequencing to assess whether each TCR beta V gene segment acted as functional or pseudogenic. Donor age, sex, ethnicity and CMV serostatus were compiled alongside the repertoire data. In a later genetic analysis, genome-wide SNP genotypes for about three fifths of the roughly 670 donors were used, and that subset was treated as a discovery cohort. Every repertoire in the discovery cohort had been generated on one and the same sequencing platform. HLA typing included class I and class II loci at four-digit resolution. The number of typed donors differed by locus: about 629-630 for A, B, C, DRB1 and DQB1; roughly 510 for DQA1; around 580 for DPA1; and some 470 for DPB1. Five DR-DQ haplotypes were handled as single units for association and clustering because linkage in the cohort was strong. On average, 235,054 unique TCR beta nucleotide sequences were sequenced per donor among a few hundred genotyped donors of the cohort, with roughly 18% of those sequences being non-productive.

The cohort was made up of approximately 700 healthy bone marrow donors. At the time of sampling, every cohort member was nominally healthy, though immune exposures that went unrecorded were likely present. The donor was CMV seropositive and belonged to the group of 250 to 350 seropositive cohort members. A peripheral blood sample was collected from each donor, and TCR beta sequencing was performed on peripheral blood mononuclear cells. Genomic DNA extraction from the blood cell samples was performed with the Qiagen DNeasy Blood Extraction Kit. Overall study results and their limits: Because HLA typing was unavailable for some donors at each locus, only the typed subset was used in association tests. In the study, 150 to 200 TCR beta chains were listed as associated with cytomegalovirus. In vitro tests confirmed that three of the cytomegalovirus-associated TCR beta chains recognize cytomegalovirus antigens. A later analysis reported that several top co-occurrence clusters appeared linked to parvovirus B19, influenza, CMV and Epstein-Barr virus. Most TCR sequences were observed very rarely across donors, whereas some public TCRs were present in many individuals. CMV serostatus was the only immune exposure information available for the cohort. Assigning TCR associations to individual alleles was difficult when HLA alleles, especially DR and DQ, strongly co-occurred. In a later analysis, TCR association rates were found to vary across HLA loci, with the most associated TCRs seen for DRB1 alleles and the fewest for HLA-C alleles. A further reported finding was that TCR beta sequences accurately predicted the HLA-A and HLA-B alleles for most subjects in the first cohort. In a later analysis, HLA-associated TCR beta chains showed more clonal expansion and lower generation probabilities than non-associated chains that were equally common. According to a later analysis, most CMV-associated TCR beta chains appeared to be HLA-restricted, and the HLA associations seemed to be driven largely by CMV exposure. In a later analysis, 16,951 TCR beta sequences were associated with specific HLA alleles at a false discovery rate of 0.05. According to a later genetic analysis, donors in an Asian-associated ancestry cluster had fewer N-insertions in productive TCRs than the approximately 700-donor mean. Some IMGT-functional V segments, including TRBV6-2 and TRBV6-3, could not be distinguished by the 87-base-pair reads and were therefore excluded. Linkage disequilibrium might explain the correlated functional status among segregating V segments, but an unknown experimental factor could not be ruled out. A cluster of highly shared sequence variants was judged likely to be a technical artifact of the sequencing pipeline. The classifier was reported to diagnose cytomegalovirus status with high specificity and sensitivity in both the original and validation cohorts. The presence/absence analyses assumed that sequencing depth was roughly uniform across donors, and that assumption may not be true. The cohort was sequenced for TCR beta chains only, and without alpha or paired-chain data the features that could be detected were limited. The authors suggested that the approach could potentially be generalized to other disease states and immunological phenotypes. The earlier analysis of approximately 590 of the donors excluded 15 to 20 rarely observed V segments, including chromosome 9 orphons, because counts were too low. In an earlier analysis of 587 of the donors, most TCR beta V segments were observed in productive rearrangements about 90% or about 30% of the time, broadly matching IMGT annotations. An association between a missense DCLRE1C variant and V-gene and J-gene trimming of TCR beta chains was found in a later genetic analysis and replicated in an independent cohort.

V trim: 4 bases; J trim: 9 bases; unmatched bases: 9. CDR1 SGHRS and CDR2 YFSETQ were looked up in the germline V gene. The CDR3 numbers 13 residues from cysteine through phenylalanine. Only the CDR3 portion is preserved as DNA: 39 bases, with reading frame beginning at the first base. Library generation was performed with the immunoSEQ multiplex PCR assay. For the multiplex PCR, a mixture combining 60 forward primers for TCR Vbeta segments and 13 reverse primers for TCR Jbeta segments was used. A multiplex PCR assay on genomic DNA amplified the CDR3 region of rearranged TCR beta genes. The amplified TCR beta libraries were sequenced on the Illumina HiSeq System as 87-base-pair reads. In the authors' own workflow: A later analysis tallied about 77 million unique TCR beta chains across the approximately 670 repertoires, and some 10 million of those chains were shared by two or more donors. A nearest-neighbor algorithm error-corrected the raw reads and collapsed the reads into unique sequences, merging closely related sequences to remove PCR and sequencing errors. CDR3 sequences were aligned to IMGT reference sequences to assign V, D and J gene segments. For a sequence to be retained, at least a six-nucleotide match to both a V gene segment and a J gene segment was required. Rearrangements were called productive when the CDR3 lacked stop codons and stayed in frame with V and J; all others were non-productive. CDR3 was defined according to IMGT convention as the region running from the second conserved V-encoded cysteine to the conserved J-encoded phenylalanine. The earlier analysis of more than 450 of the donors excluded sequences that lacked an unambiguous match to a single V gene segment. In an earlier analysis of several hundred of the donors, V segments were called functional above 56.7% productive rearrangements and were called segregating when the between-donor standard deviation exceeded 5%. A statistical classification framework was built for diagnosing cytomegalovirus status from the catalog of TCR beta chain sequences. V and J gene assignment, in a later analysis, came from comparing TCR nucleotide sequences with IMGT/GENE-DB human TR gene sequences. A later analysis assigned CDR3 sequences and most-parsimonious VDJ recombination scenarios with the TCRdist pipeline. In a later analysis, each TCR beta chain was defined by its CDR3 amino acid sequence together with its V-gene family, and reads without a unique V-gene family were excluded. A later analysis removed several hundred highly shared, low-generation-probability nucleotide sequences to deal with suspected cross-contamination and a sequencing artifact. In a later analysis, a clonal expansion index for each public chain was calculated from normalized within-repertoire ranks of inferred template counts. In a later analysis, generation probabilities were computed with a VDJ recombination model fitted to out-of-frame rearrangements, and the resulting probabilities were checked against IGoR. Hypergeometric tests were used in a later analysis to score TCR-TCR, TCR-HLA and TCR-CMV co-occurrence, with a repertoire-size bias correction applied to the TCR pairs. To estimate false discovery rates, a later analysis permuted the HLA or CMV assignments 20 times. In a later analysis, co-occurring TCRs were grouped with DBSCAN, and TCRdist sequence similarity was added when clustering was performed within HLA-allele-positive subsets. Repertoires with fewer than 30,000 or more than 120,000 public chains were left out of co-occurrence clustering, as were several repertoires with anomalous nucleotide sharing. This is the immuneACCESS table as TCRdb keeps it, with only in-frame sequences that have V and J called. A part of the clones is gone; compared with another copy, unresolved V genes explain less than half, and the rest is unexplained. V and J calls and clone size come straight from that table; D and trimming were deduced from the DNA. The sample profile shows 150,000 to 200,000 clones; roughly 70% of them were found once. 6% to 7.5% of the sample rests with the top ten.

The chain employs TRBV5-1 and TRBJ2-7; 8 bases in between match TRBD1. The receptor's source is a man in his forties in good health and CMV-seropositive. The sequenced sample consisted of PBMCs. The nucleotide sequence reads as follows: TGCGCCAGCAGCCGCCAGGGGGCTCCTGGGCAGTACTTC. Translated, it gives CASSRQGAPGQYF.